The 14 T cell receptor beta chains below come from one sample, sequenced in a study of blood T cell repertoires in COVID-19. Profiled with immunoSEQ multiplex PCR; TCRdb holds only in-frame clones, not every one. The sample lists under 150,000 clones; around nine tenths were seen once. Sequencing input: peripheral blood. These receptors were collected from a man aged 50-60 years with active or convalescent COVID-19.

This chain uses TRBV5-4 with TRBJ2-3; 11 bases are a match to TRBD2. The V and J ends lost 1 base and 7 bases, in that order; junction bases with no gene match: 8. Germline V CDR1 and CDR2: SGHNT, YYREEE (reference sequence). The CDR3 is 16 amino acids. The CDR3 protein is CASSLKLAGVLNTQYF. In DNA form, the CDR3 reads TGTGCCAGCAGCTTGAAACTAGCGGGAGTTCTAAATACGCAGTATTTT.

CDR3 nucleotides: TGTGCCAGCAGCCCCACCCGACAGGCTATGGCTTTCTTT. This sequence encodes CASSPTRQAMAFF. The genes are TRBV14 and TRBJ1-1, with D possibly being TRBD1 (6 bases). Deletions cut 4 bases from V and 11 bases from J, with 17 bases between. This CDR3 is built from 13 residues. From germline, CDR1 is SGHDN and CDR2 FVKESK.

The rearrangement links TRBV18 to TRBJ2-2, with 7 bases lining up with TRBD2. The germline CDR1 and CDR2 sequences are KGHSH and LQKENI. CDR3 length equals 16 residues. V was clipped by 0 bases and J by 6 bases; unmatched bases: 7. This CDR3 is CASSPPTGGLAGELFF. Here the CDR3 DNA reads TGTGCCAGCTCACCACCGACGGGAGGTCTGGCCGGGGAGCTGTTTTTT. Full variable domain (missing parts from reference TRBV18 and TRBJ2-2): NAGVMQNPRHLVRRRGQEARLRCSPMKGHSHVYWYRQLPEEGLKFMVYLQKENIIDESGMPKERFSAEFPKEGPSILRIQQVVRGDSAAYFCASSPPTGGLAGELFFGEGSRLTVL.

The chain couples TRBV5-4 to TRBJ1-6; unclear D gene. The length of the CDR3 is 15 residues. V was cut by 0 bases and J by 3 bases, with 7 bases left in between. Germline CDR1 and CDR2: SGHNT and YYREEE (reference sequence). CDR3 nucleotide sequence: TGTGCCAGCAGCTTGGCCACGGTCTATAATTCACCCCTCCACTTT. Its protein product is CASSLATVYNSPLHF.

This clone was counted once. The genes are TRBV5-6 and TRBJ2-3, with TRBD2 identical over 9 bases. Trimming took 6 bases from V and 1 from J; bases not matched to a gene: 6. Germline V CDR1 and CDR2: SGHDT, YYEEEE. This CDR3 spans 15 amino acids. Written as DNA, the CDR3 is TGTGCCAGCAATCTTAGGACTAGCGGCACAGATACGCAGTATTTT. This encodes CASNLRTSGTDTQYF.

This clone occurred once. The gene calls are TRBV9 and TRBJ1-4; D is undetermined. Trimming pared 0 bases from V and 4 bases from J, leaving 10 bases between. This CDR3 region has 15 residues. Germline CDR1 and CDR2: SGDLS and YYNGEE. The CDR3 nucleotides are TGTGCCAGCAGCGTAGGGGCTGGGTTTAATGAAAAACTGTTTTTT. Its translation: CASSVGAGFNEKLFF.

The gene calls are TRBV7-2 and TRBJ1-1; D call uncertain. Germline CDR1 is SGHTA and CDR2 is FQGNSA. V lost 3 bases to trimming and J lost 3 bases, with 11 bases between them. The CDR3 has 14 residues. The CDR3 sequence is CASSFGVFDTEAFF. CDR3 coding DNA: TGTGCCAGCAGCTTCGGGGTATTTGACACTGAAGCTTTCTTT.

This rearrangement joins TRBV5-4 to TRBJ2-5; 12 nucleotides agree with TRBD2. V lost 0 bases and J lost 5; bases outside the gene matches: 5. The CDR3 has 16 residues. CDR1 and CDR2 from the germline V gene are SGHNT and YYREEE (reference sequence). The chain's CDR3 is CASSLASGGGTETQYF. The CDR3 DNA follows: TGTGCCAGCAGCTTGGCTAGCGGGGGGGGGACGGAGACCCAGTACTTC.

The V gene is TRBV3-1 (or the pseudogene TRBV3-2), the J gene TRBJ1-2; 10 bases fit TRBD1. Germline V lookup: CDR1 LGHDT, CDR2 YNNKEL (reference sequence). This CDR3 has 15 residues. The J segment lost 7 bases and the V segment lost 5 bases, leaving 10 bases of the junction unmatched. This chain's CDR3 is CASSGRDRGRGGYTF. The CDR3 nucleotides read TGTGCCAGCAGCGGCCGGGACAGGGGAAGAGGTGGCTACACCTTC.

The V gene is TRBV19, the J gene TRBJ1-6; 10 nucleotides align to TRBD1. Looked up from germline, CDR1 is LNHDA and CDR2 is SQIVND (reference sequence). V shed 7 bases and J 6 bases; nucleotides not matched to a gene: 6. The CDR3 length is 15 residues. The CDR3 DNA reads TGTGCCAGTAAGGTGGGGACAGGGGCTAATTCACCCCTCCACTTT. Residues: CASKVGTGANSPLHF. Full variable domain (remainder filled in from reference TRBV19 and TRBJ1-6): DGGITQSPKYLFRKEGQNVTLSCEQNLNHDAMYWYRQDPGQGLRLIYYSQIVNDFQKGDIAEGYSVSREKKESFPLTVTSAQKNPTAFYLCASKVGTGANSPLHFGNGTRLTVT.

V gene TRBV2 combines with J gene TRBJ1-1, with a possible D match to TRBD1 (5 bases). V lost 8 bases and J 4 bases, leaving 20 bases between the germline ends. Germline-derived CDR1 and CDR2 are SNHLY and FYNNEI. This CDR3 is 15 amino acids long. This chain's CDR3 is CASVQSGGWSTEAFF. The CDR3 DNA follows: TGTGCCAGCGTTCAATCGGGGGGATGGAGCACTGAAGCTTTCTTT.

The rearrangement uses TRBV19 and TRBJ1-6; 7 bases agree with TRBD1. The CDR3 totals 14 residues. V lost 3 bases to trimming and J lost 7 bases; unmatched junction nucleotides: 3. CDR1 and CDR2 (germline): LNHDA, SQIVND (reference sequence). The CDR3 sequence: CASSIRDRNSPLHF. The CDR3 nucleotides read TGTGCCAGTAGTATCCGGGACAGAAATTCACCCCTCCACTTT.

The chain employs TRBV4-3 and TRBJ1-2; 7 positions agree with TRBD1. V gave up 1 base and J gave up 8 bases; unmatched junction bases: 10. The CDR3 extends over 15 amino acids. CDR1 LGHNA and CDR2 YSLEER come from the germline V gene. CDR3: CASSQAFGRGYGYTF. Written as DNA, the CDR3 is TGCGCCAGCAGCCAAGCCTTCGGCAGGGGGTACGGCTACACCTTC.

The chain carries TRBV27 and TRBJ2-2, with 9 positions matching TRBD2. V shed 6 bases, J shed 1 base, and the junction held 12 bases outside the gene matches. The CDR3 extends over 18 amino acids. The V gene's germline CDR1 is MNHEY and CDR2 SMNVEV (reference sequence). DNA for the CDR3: TGTGCCAGCAGCCGCGCTCTGATAGCGGGGGAGAACACCGGGGAGCTGTTTTTT. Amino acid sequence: CASSRALIAGENTGELFF.